Listed here is a single T cell receptor (beta chain). Its target is not known. Samples were taken several times over chemoradiotherapy. The data originate from a study of chemoradiotherapy in HPV16-positive cancers. Turning to the study itself: Candidate HPV-specific T-cell clones and common TCR motifs came from functional assays in two HPV16-positive patients. Findings and caveats of the study: In HPV16-positive patients, HPV-responsive T-cell expansion tracked better recurrence-free survival. Candidate HPV-specific clones and E7-related TCR motifs grew in tumor during treatment.

Method: immunoSEQ multiplex PCR; TCRdb's copy keeps in-frame clones and lacks some. This sample has 20,000 or so clones, with more than 70% found just once. Germline V lookup: CDR1 SGHVS, CDR2 FNYEAQ. Trimming removed 5 bases from V and 1 base from J; junction bases left unmatched: 17. The CDR3 totals 20 residues. V is TRBV7-6 and J is TRBJ2-1, with 10 bases fitting TRBD2. The origin of this receptor is a human donor with HPV-associated anogenital cancer. The sequencing used blood, collected from a patient who underwent chemoradiotherapy. The CDR3 DNA is TGTGCCAGCAGCCCAAGCGGGGCTAGCGGGAGATTAGTGTCCTACAATGAGCAGTTCTTC. It encodes CASSPSGASGRLVSYNEQFF.